This T cell receptor (beta chain) was identified in a study of cytomegalovirus exposure and HLA in healthy donors. Findings of the study overall: Researchers had no immune exposure information except CMV serostatus available.

The PCR used 60 Vbeta and 13 Jbeta primers. Using immunoSEQ multiplex PCR, the repertoire was profiled, and TCRdb retains in-frame clones only, with some absent. The data contain about 150,000 clones, more than 65% of them singletons. Of note for this clone: The antigen is not known.

The CDR3 sequence is 13 residues long. With V trimmed by 3 bases and J by 12 bases, 10 bases remained unmatched. The germline gives CDR1 SGHTA, CDR2 FQGNSA. The clonotype comes from a man aged 50 to 60 in good health and CMV-seropositive. The chain employs TRBV7-2 and TRBJ1-1; 7 nucleotides align to TRBD1. Source material: PBMCs. The DNA of the CDR3 is TGTGCCAGCAGCTTGGTAAGACAGGGCCGACCTTTCTTT. The encoded protein is CASSLVRQGRPFF.